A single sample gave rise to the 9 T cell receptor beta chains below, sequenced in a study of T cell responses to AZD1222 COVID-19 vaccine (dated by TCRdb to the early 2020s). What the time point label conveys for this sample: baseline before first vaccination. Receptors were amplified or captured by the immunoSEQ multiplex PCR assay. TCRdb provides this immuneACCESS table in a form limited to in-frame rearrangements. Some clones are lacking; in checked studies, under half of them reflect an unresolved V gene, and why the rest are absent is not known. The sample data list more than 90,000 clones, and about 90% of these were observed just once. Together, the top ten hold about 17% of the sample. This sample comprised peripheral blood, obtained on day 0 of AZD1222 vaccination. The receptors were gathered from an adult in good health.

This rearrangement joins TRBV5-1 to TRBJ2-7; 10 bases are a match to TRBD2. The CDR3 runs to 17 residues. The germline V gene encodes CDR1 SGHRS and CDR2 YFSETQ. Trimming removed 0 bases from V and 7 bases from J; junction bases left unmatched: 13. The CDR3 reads CASSLELSGRPGGEQYF. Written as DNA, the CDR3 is TGCGCCAGCAGCTTGGAACTTAGCGGGAGGCCGGGTGGAGAGCAGTACTTC.

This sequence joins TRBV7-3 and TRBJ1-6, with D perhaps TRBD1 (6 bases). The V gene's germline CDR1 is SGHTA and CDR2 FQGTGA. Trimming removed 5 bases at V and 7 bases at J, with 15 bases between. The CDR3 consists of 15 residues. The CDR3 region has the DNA TGTGCCAGCAGCGCACAGGGAACTGGAAATTCACCCCTCCACTTT. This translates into CASSAQGTGNSPLHF.

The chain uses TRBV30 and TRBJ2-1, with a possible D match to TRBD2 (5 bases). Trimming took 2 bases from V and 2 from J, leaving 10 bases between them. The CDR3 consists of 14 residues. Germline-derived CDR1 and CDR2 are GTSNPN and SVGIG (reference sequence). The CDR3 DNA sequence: TGTGCCTGGAGTCCACTAGGTCCCTACAATGAGCAGTTCTTC. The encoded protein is CAWSPLGPYNEQFF.

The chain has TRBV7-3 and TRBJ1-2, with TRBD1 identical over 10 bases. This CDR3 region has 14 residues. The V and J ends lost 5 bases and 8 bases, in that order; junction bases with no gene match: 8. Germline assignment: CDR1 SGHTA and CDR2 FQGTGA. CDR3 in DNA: TGTGCCAGCAGCCGGGACAGGGGTAACCTAGGCTACACCTTC. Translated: CASSRDRGNLGYTF.

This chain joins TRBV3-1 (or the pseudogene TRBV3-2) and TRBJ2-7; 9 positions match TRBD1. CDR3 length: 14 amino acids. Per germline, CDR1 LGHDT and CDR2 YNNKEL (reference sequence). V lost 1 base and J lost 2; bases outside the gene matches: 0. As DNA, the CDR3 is TGTGCCAGCAGCCAAGGGGACAGGGCCTACGAGCAGTACTTC. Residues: CASSQGDRAYEQYF.

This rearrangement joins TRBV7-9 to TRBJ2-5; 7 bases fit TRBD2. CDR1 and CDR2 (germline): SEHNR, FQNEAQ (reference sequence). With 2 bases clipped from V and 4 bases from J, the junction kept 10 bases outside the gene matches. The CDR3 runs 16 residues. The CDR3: CASSLKAGETGETQYF. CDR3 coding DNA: TGTGCCAGCAGCTTAAAGGCGGGAGAAACAGGAGAGACCCAGTACTTC.

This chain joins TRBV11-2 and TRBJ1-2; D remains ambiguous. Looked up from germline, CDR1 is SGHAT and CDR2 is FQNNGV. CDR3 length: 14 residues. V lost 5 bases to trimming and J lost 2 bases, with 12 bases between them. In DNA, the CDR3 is TGTGCCAGCAGCCCCTCCAGTGGAAACTATGGCTACACCTTC. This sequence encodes CASSPSSGNYGYTF.

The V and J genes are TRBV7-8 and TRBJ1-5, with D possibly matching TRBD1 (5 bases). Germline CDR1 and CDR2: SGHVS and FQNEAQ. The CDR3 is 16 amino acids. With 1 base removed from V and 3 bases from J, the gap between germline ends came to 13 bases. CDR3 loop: CASSLVWGVPNQPQHF. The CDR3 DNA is TGTGCCAGCAGCTTAGTTTGGGGGGTTCCCAATCAGCCCCAGCATTTT.

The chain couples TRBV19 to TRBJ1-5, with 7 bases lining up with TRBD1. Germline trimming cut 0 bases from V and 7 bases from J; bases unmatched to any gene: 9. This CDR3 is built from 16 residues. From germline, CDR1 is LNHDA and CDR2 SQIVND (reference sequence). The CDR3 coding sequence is TGTGCCAGTAGTATAGAAATGACAGGGTGGCGACAGCCCCAGCATTTT. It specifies CASSIEMTGWRQPQHF.